The clone carrying this TCR beta chain was observed at least ten times. This sample was included in a study of blood T cells in healthy people across ages. The ends lost 3 bases at V and 3 bases at J; junction bases unmatched: 1. The CDR3 consists of 13 residues. CDR1 and CDR2 (germline): ENHRY, SYGVKD. A second PCR, run for about 7 to 11 cycles, used a sample-barcoded 5' primer plus a J-beta primer mix. TCRdb analysed the 5' RACE reads with MiXCR anew, one entry per CDR3 protein. The data hold approximately 1.5 million distinct CDR3 sequences, with roughly 32% observed a single time. The sequence was collected from a woman in her 30s in good health. The V and J genes are TRBV10-3 and TRBJ2-7; the match to TRBD1 covers 8 bases. Sequenced input: blood. The CDR3 region has the DNA TGTGCCATCAGTGAAGGGACAGGCTACGAGCAGTACTTC. It codes for CAISEGTGYEQYF.